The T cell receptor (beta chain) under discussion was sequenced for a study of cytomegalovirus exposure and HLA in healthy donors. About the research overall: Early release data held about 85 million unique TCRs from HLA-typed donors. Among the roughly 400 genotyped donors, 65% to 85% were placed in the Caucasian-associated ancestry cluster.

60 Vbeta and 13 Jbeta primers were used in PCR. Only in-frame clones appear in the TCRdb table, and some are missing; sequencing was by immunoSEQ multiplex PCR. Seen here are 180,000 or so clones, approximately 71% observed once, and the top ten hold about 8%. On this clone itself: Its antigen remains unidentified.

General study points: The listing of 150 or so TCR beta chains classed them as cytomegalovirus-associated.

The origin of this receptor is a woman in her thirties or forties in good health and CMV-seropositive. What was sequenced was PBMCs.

The CDR3 nucleotides read TGTGCCAGCAGCTTAGATAGGGGACAGGGAAAAGCTTTCTTT. Translation: CASSLDRGQGKAFF. The chain couples TRBV11-2 to TRBJ1-1, with TRBD1 matching 9 bases. Germline V gene data show CDR1 as SGHAT and CDR2 as FQNNGV. J was trimmed by 9 bases and V by 0 bases; bases with no gene match: 5. The length of the CDR3 is 14 residues.